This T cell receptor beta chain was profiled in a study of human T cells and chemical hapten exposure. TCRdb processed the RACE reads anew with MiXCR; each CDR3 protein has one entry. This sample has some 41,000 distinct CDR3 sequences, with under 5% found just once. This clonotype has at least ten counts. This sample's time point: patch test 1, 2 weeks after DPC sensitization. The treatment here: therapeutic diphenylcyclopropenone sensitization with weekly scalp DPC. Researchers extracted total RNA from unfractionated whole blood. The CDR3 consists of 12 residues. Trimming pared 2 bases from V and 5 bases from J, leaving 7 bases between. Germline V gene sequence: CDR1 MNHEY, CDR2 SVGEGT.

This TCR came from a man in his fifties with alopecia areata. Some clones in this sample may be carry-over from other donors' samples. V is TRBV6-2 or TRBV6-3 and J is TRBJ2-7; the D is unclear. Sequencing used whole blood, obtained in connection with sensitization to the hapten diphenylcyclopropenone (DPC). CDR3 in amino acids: CASSYSLHEQYF. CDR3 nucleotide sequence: TGTGCCAGCAGTTACAGCTTGCACGAGCAGTACTTC.